This T cell receptor (beta chain) was captured by sequencing in a study of T cells in Graves' hyperthyroidism and ophthalmopathy. Study-wide context: At initial diagnosis, before any treatment had begun, peripheral blood was obtained. Study outcomes and limitations: Among thyroid clonotypes expanded above 0.001, most also appeared in blood.

Exclusion of patients followed from uncontrolled infection, other autoimmune disease, pregnancy or lactation. Clinical symptoms, serum thyroxine and TRAb, thyroid ultrasound and orbital computed tomography were used for the diagnoses. With respect to this clonotype: The antigen is not known.

The CDR3 regions of TCR beta were amplified from RNA transcripts. Researchers ran a first-round RT-PCR on the TCR CDR3 using the HTBI primer set. TCRdb recomputed calls from the multiplex PCR reads with MiXCR, one row per CDR3 protein. The sample lists 650,000 to 700,000 distinct CDR3 sequences; roughly a sixth were seen once. Losses at the gene ends were 5 bases for V and 5 bases for J; bases not matched to a gene: 8. The CDR3 totals 14 residues. From germline, CDR1 is MNHNS and CDR2 SASEGT. This chain uses TRBV6-1 with TRBJ2-5, with TRBD2 matching over 7 bases. The receptor's source is a man over 45 with Graves' hyperthyroidism. Sequencing input: blood. The CDR3, as DNA: TGTGCCAGCAGTTCTCGGACTAGAAGGGAGACCCAGTACTTC. This gives the protein CASSSRTRRETQYF.